The T cell receptor (beta chain) under discussion was sequenced for a study of blood T cells in healthy people across ages. With regard to this clonotype: Its cognate antigen is unknown.

The second PCR ran about 6 to 11 cycles with a sample-barcoded 5' primer and J-beta primers. Each CDR3 protein gets one entry after TCRdb re-called the 5' RACE reads with MiXCR. The repertoire holds about 1.6 million distinct CDR3 sequences, with approximately 32% as singletons. This CDR3 is 14 amino acids long. V was shortened by 0 bases and J by 0 bases, with 6 bases between the two germline ends. Germline CDR1 and CDR2: DFQATT and SNEGSKA (reference sequence). Study-level points and caveats: Estimated diversity across one million T cells was deemed an underestimate.

The TCR sequence derives from a woman aged 30 to 39 in good health. The chain uses TRBV20-1 and TRBJ1-5; D uncertain. What was sequenced was blood. DNA of the CDR3: TGCAGTGCTAGAGAACCTGATAGCAATCAGCCCCAGCATTTT. Protein: CSAREPDSNQPQHF.